This T cell receptor beta chain was found in a study of response to subunit inactivated influenza vaccine. MiXCR was run by TCRdb on the RT-PCR reads, yielding one entry per CDR3 protein. The table shows about 540,000 distinct CDR3 sequences, with approximately 22% occurring only once. This CDR3 is 13 amino acids long. V was cut by 1 base and J by 8 bases, with 9 bases left in between. Germline V gene sequence: CDR1 SNHLY, CDR2 FYNNEI. A further study also used this sample, focusing on T cells expressing NK-cell markers. This second study says: Scientists made TCR beta cDNA using 5'RACE template switching with UMIs. The study drew TCR beta repertoires from sorted CD3+CD56+NKG2C+, CD3+CD56+NKG2C- and CD3+CD56-NKG2C+ T cells. The authors sequenced eight donors, of whom seven were HCMV-seropositive and one was seronegative. Of the CD8+ T cell pool in several donors, roughly 1.0-7.5% was accounted for by dominant NKG2C+ clonotypes. Dominance of the CD3+CD56-NKG2C+ fraction by these clonotypes also held in several donors.

The chain is built from TRBV2 and TRBJ2-1, with D unresolved. The TCR comes from a man aged 50-59 years who received an inactivated influenza vaccine. The source material was CD4+ T cells sorted from PBMCs, sampled about 12 days after vaccination. The CDR3 protein is CASSEENGYEQFF. DNA for the CDR3: TGTGCCAGCAGTGAAGAAAACGGATATGAGCAGTTCTTC.